The clone carrying this TCR beta chain was counted between two and nine times. This specimen comes from a study of regulatory T cells in long-lasting Graves disease. Sample time point: newly diagnosed GD, antithyroid drugs for less than 3 months. With RNA extracted from PBMCs as input, the TCR library was made. CDR3 regions were amplified by Arm-PCR using iRepertoire HTBI primers to build TCR beta libraries. TCRdb recomputed calls from the multiplex PCR reads with MiXCR, one row per CDR3 protein. The top ten clones hold 16% of a sample with about 470,000 distinct CDR3 sequences, about 15% of them seen once. J gave up 4 bases and V 0 bases, and 5 bases lay outside the gene matches. The CDR3 loop spans 15 amino acids. Germline V lookup: CDR1 LNHNV, CDR2 YYDKDF (reference sequence). The data also belong to a second study, concerning T cells in Graves' hyperthyroidism and ophthalmopathy.

This clonotype originated in a woman in her thirties with Graves disease. This sample comprised peripheral blood mononuclear cells (PBMCs), obtained at new diagnosis, from a patient treated with antithyroid drugs. The chain uses TRBV15 and TRBJ1-1; 7 positions agree with TRBD1. CDR3 bases: TGTGCCACCAGCAGAGATCAGGGGGTGGGCACTGAAGCTTTCTTT. Protein product: CATSRDQGVGTEAFF.